These 6 T cell receptor beta chains came from one sample sequenced in a study of OX40 agonist ivuxolimab in advanced cancers. Measured with immunoSEQ multiplex PCR; TCRdb has only the in-frame clones, and not every one. This repertoire shows just over 80,000 clones, around nine tenths found once; its top ten account for roughly 0.7%. Source: CD4+ or CD8+ T cells sorted from blood, taken in a trial of the OX40 agonist ivuxolimab. Receptors were obtained from an adult with an advanced solid tumor such as melanoma, head and neck, liver or kidney cancer.

The rearrangement uses TRBV5-1 and TRBJ2-3; D gene unclear. V was pared by 3 bases and J by 0 bases, with 14 bases between. This CDR3 spans 16 amino acids. Germline loops: CDR1 SGHRS, CDR2 YFSETQ. CDR3 in amino acids: CASSSGMSTSTDTQYF. DNA of the CDR3: TGCGCCAGCAGCTCCGGAATGTCGACTAGCACAGATACGCAGTATTTT.

Comment on this clone: Other DNA sequences in this specimen translate into the identical CDR3. The gene calls are TRBV19 and TRBJ1-5; 8 nucleotides line up with TRBD1. Trimming removed 4 bases from V and 5 bases from J; junction bases left unmatched: 7. The CDR3 is made up of 15 amino acids. CDR1 LNHDA and CDR2 SQIVND come from the germline V gene (reference sequence). The CDR3 is CASSTDRGLDQPQHF. As DNA, the CDR3 is TGTGCCAGTAGTACCGACAGGGGATTAGATCAGCCCCAGCATTTT.

V and J are TRBV19 and TRBJ1-1; maybe TRBD1 (6 bases). CDR1 and CDR2 (germline): LNHDA, SQIVND (reference sequence). Trimming removed 7 bases at V and 0 bases at J, with 12 bases between. The CDR3 runs to 14 residues. The CDR3 protein is CASKRDNLNTEAFF. The CDR3, as DNA: TGTGCCAGTAAAAGGGACAATTTGAACACTGAAGCTTTCTTT.

The chain recombines TRBV7-6 with TRBJ2-2; 11 bases agree with TRBD1. Germline CDR1 is SGHVS and CDR2 is FNYEAQ. V shed 0 bases and J 5 bases; nucleotides not matched to a gene: 2. The CDR3 is 16 amino acids. This chain's CDR3 is CASSLAGQGATGELFF. As DNA, the CDR3 is TGTGCCAGCAGCTTAGCAGGACAGGGGGCGACCGGGGAGCTGTTTTTT.

J is TRBJ1-1 and V is TRBV9; 8 bases line up with TRBD1. Germline V lookup: CDR1 SGDLS, CDR2 YYNGEE. The J segment lost 4 bases and the V segment lost 0 bases, leaving 8 bases of the junction unmatched. This CDR3 contains 16 residues. The CDR3 DNA follows: TGTGCCAGCAGCGTAGAGGGCAGGGGGCGGGTCACTGAAGCTTTCTTT. The encoded protein is CASSVEGRGRVTEAFF.

This chain links TRBV18 with TRBJ1-1, with 7 bases aligning to TRBD1. The junction had 8 bases not matched to a gene; V was cut back by 2 bases and J by 2 bases. Looked up from germline, CDR1 is KGHSH and CDR2 is LQKENI. The CDR3 runs 16 residues. The CDR3 here is CASSPISGTANTEAFF. The CDR3 bases are TGTGCCAGCTCACCAATTAGCGGGACAGCTAACACTGAAGCTTTCTTT.